This entry lists 14 T cell receptor beta chains sequenced from one sample in a study of cytomegalovirus exposure and HLA in healthy donors. The PCR ran on 60 Vbeta and 13 Jbeta primers. Clones were read by immunoSEQ multiplex PCR, and TCRdb kept only the in-frame ones, dropping some. The profile shows 120,000 or so clones, around 84% of them singletons. Sequencing was performed on PBMCs. Receptor source: a man between 18 and 35 years old in good health and CMV-seronegative.

The chain uses TRBV6-5 and TRBJ2-7; 9 positions match TRBD1. The CDR3 has 15 amino acids. V shed 2 bases and J 5 bases; nucleotides not matched to a gene: 7. The germline V gene encodes CDR1 MNHEY and CDR2 SVGAGI. Here the CDR3 DNA reads TGTGCCAGCAGTTACGCACGAGGGACAGGGAACGAGCAGTACTTC. Translating gives CASSYARGTGNEQYF.

The CDR3 sequence: CASSRLAGFEQYF. The CDR3, as DNA: TGTGCCAGCAGTCGGCTAGCGGGGTTCGAGCAGTACTTC. V is TRBV6-7 and J is TRBJ2-7, with 9 bases fitting TRBD2. TRBV6-7 counts as an open reading frame of uncertain function. The CDR3 contains 13 residues. Trimming cost V 5 bases and J 6 bases; bases outside gene matches: 5.

This chain connects TRBV5-1 to TRBJ2-1; 10 positions match TRBD1. Losses at the gene ends were 0 bases for V and 7 bases for J; bases not matched to a gene: 7. The CDR3 runs 16 residues. Germline CDR1 and CDR2: SGHRS and YFSETQ. The CDR3, as DNA: TGCGCCAGCAGCTTGGTACCGGGACAGGGGTTGAATGAGCAGTTCTTC. This encodes CASSLVPGQGLNEQFF.

This clone has a handful of counts. The rearrangement joins TRBV2 to TRBJ2-5, with D hard to call. Between the trimmed V and J ends, which lost 4 bases and 5 bases, there was a span of 8 bases. This CDR3 comprises 12 residues. CDR1 and CDR2 from the germline V gene are SNHLY and FYNNEI. The CDR3 DNA is TGTGCCAGCAGTGGGCTGTGGGAGACCCAGTACTTC. Encoded protein: CASSGLWETQYF. The full variable domain, its missing parts supplied by reference TRBV2 and TRBJ2-5, is EPEVTQTPSHQVTQMGQEVILRCVPISNHLYFYWYRQILGQKVEFLVSFYNNEISEKSEIFDDQFSVERPDGSNFTLKIRSTKLEDSAMYFCASSGLWETQYFGPGTRLLVL.

The J gene is TRBJ1-1, the V gene TRBV5-4, with 10 bases identical to TRBD1. The germline V gene has CDR1 SGHNT and CDR2 YYREEE (reference sequence). The CDR3 length is 14 residues. V dropped 4 bases and J dropped 5; count of bases not matched to a gene: 5. The CDR3 bases are TGTGCCAGCAGCCTGGGACAGGGGAGGACTGAAGCTTTCTTT. This translates into CASSLGQGRTEAFF.

The chain combines TRBV19 with TRBJ2-7; TRBD1 matches 8 bases. In germline, CDR1 is LNHDA, CDR2 SQIVND (reference sequence). The CDR3 is made up of 15 amino acids. With V trimmed by 2 bases and J by 3 bases, 6 bases remained unmatched. DNA of the CDR3: TGTGCCAGTAGTATACTAGGGACAGGCAACTACGAGCAGTACTTC. Translated: CASSILGTGNYEQYF.

The chain has TRBV9 and TRBJ2-1; D unclear. The germline V gene has CDR1 SGDLS and CDR2 YYNGEE. CDR3 size: 14 residues. V gave up 0 bases and J gave up 2 bases, with 6 bases separating them. The CDR3 spells CASSVALTYNEQFF. The DNA for the CDR3 is TGTGCCAGCAGCGTAGCACTTACCTACAATGAGCAGTTCTTC.

The V and J genes are TRBV7-2 and TRBJ2-1, with TRBD2 identical over 15 bases. The V segment lost 5 bases and the J segment 9 bases; nucleotides outside the gene matches: 8. The CDR3 extends over 16 amino acids. Germline V gives CDR1 SGHTA, CDR2 FQGNSA. Here the CDR3 DNA reads TGTGCCAGCAGCCGTGGACTAGCGGGGGGGCAAGGTGAGCAGTTCTTC. Translated, it gives CASSRGLAGGQGEQFF.

The chain uses TRBV7-9 and TRBJ2-1; the match to TRBD2 covers 9 bases. Trimming removed 5 bases from V and 3 bases from J; junction bases left unmatched: 2. Germline loops: CDR1 SEHNR, CDR2 FQNEAQ (reference sequence). The CDR3 totals 14 residues. Written as DNA, the CDR3 is TGTGCCAGCAGCCATAGCGGGGGCTACAATGAGCAGTTCTTC. Residues: CASSHSGGYNEQFF.

This clone showed up just a few times. In DNA, the CDR3 is TGCGCCAGCAGCGCCCGGGACACCGAGGAAAAACTGTTTTTT. Amino acids: CASSARDTEEKLFF. J is TRBJ1-4 and V is TRBV4-1, with TRBD1 as a possible D gene (6 bases). V gave up 5 bases and J gave up 8 bases, with 15 bases separating them. The CDR3 totals 14 residues. The germline CDR1 and CDR2 sequences are MGHRA and YSYEKL.

The V gene is TRBV6-5, the J gene TRBJ1-1, with D maybe TRBD1 (5 bases). The CDR3 extends over 14 amino acids. CDR1 is MNHEY and CDR2 is SVGAGI in the germline V gene. Trimming removed 0 bases from V and 4 bases from J, with 9 bases in between. CDR3: CASSYSSTVTEAFF. The CDR3 DNA reads as TGTGCCAGCAGTTACTCGTCGACAGTCACTGAAGCTTTCTTT.

The rearrangement uses TRBV7-8 and TRBJ1-1; D may be TRBD1 (5 bases). Trimming took 5 bases from V and 5 from J, leaving 15 bases between them. Germline V gene data show CDR1 as SGHVS and CDR2 as FQNEAQ. The CDR3 is made up of 14 amino acids. This chain's CDR3 is CASSPPGGWTEAFF. For the CDR3, the DNA is TGTGCCAGCAGCCCTCCGGGGGGATGGACTGAAGCTTTCTTT. Based on the CDR3 plus reference TRBV7-8 and TRBJ1-1, the full variable domain is GAGVSQSPRYKVAKRGQDVALRCDPISGHVSLFWYQQALGQGPEFLTYFQNEAQLDKSGLPSDRFFAERPEGSVSTLKIQRTQQEDSAVYLCASSPPGGWTEAFFGQGTRLTVV.

The gene calls are TRBV14 and TRBJ2-2; 7 bases fit TRBD2. The V gene's germline CDR1 is SGHDN and CDR2 FVKESK. V dropped 1 base and J dropped 1; count of bases not matched to a gene: 3. The CDR3 consists of 16 residues. The CDR3 DNA follows: TGTGCCAGCAGCCAAGGAGCGGGGCAGAACACCGGGGAGCTGTTTTTT. As protein: CASSQGAGQNTGELFF. The whole variable domain, remainder taken from reference TRBV14 and TRBJ2-2, is EAGVTQFPSHSVIEKGQTVTLRCDPISGHDNLYWYRRVMGKEIKFLLHFVKESKQDESGMPNNRFLAERTGGTYSTLKVQPAELEDSGVYFCASSQGAGQNTGELFFGEGSRLTVL.

This chain uses TRBV4-3 with TRBJ1-1, with TRBD1 as a possible D gene (6 bases). Germline assignment: CDR1 LGHNA and CDR2 YSLEER. The CDR3 contains 15 residues. The V end was cut by 0 bases, the J end by 1 base, with 9 bases between. The CDR3 DNA reads as TGCGCCAGCAGCCAAGAGCCGGGACAGAACACTGAAGCTTTCTTT. Translation gives CASSQEPGQNTEAFF.